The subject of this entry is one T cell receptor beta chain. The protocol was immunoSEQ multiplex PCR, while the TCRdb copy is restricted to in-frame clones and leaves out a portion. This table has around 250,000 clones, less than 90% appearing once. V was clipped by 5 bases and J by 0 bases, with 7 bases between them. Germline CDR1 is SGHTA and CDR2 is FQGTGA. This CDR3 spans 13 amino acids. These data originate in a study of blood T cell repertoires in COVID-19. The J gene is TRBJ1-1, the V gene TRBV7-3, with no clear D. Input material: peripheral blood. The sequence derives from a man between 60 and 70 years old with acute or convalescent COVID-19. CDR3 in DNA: TGTGCCAGCAGCGACGGGGTGAACACTGAAGCTTTCTTT. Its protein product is CASSDGVNTEAFF.